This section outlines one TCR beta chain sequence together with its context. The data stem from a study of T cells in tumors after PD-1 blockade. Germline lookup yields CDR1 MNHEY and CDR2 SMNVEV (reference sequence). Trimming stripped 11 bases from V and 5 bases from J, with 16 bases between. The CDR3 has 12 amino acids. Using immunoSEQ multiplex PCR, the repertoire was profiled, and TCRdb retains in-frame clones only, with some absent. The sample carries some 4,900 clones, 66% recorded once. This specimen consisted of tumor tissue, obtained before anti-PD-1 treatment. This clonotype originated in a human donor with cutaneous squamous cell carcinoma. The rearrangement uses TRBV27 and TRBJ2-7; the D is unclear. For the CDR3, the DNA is TGTGCCGTGCCTTATCGCTCAGACGAGCAGTACTTC. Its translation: CAVPYRSDEQYF.